This T cell receptor beta chain comes out of a study of cytomegalovirus exposure and HLA in healthy donors (dated by TCRdb to about 2017). Background on the whole study: An earlier analysis of approximately 600 of the donors reported more than 250 Gb of sequence data and roughly 110 million unique TCR beta sequences from some 180 million T cells. Approximately 300 gigabases of sequencing data and around 87 million unique TCR sequences were included in an early release covering 500 to 750 HLA-typed donors. The genetic ancestry cluster associated with self-reported Caucasian donors included 81% of the 398 genotyped donors. The aim of the study was to test whether cataloging public T cell receptors could identify signatures of past pathogen exposure. The T cell repertoires of roughly 660 subjects were profiled by immunosequencing and related to cytomegalovirus serostatus. A separate validation cohort of over 95 different subjects was used in addition to the approximately 610-subject first cohort. The study combined high-throughput TCR immunosequencing, statistical association of individual TCRs with disease status, and machine learning to predict cytomegalovirus infection status. A later analysis re-analyzed previously published TCR beta repertoires from several hundred donors and added high-resolution HLA genotyping to study TCR occurrence patterns. Rather than drawing on any new phenotypic data, the later analysis identified candidate immune exposures from TCR beta sequences and the way those sequences occurred across donors. An earlier analysis of several hundred of the donors applied high-throughput TCR beta sequencing to assess whether each TCR beta V gene segment acted as functional or pseudogenic. Donor age, sex, ethnicity and CMV serostatus were compiled alongside the repertoire data. A later genetic analysis used genome-wide SNP genotypes for about 60% of the 666 donors, treating that subset as a discovery cohort. All discovery cohort repertoires had been generated on a single sequencing platform. HLA typing covered class I and class II loci at four-digit resolution. The number of donors typed differed by locus, with roughly 629-640 for A, B, C, DRB1 and DQB1, roughly 520 for DQA1, about 610 for DPA1, and about 450 for DPB1. Because of strong linkage in the cohort, five DR-DQ haplotypes were treated as single units for association and clustering. Among some 400 genotyped donors of the cohort, an average of roughly 230,000 unique TCR beta nucleotide sequences was sequenced per donor, of which 15% to 20% were non-productive.

The CDR3 goes from the cysteine to the phenylalanine over 16 residues. Just CDR3 DNA is preserved here, 48 bases in frame from base 1. The germline V gene gives CDR1 as SGHTA and CDR2 as FQGNSA. Unmatched junction bases come to 7, with V trimmed by 2 bases and J by 4 bases. Findings and caveats that apply to the study as a whole: According to a later analysis, parvovirus B19, influenza, CMV and Epstein-Barr virus appeared linked to several top co-occurrence clusters. Correlated functional status among segregating V segments might reflect linkage disequilibrium, but an unknown experimental factor could not be ruled out. Three of the identified cytomegalovirus-associated TCR beta chains were confirmed in vitro to be specific for cytomegalovirus antigens. A total of some 180 TCR beta chains were listed by the study as associated with cytomegalovirus. Assigning TCR associations to individual alleles was difficult when HLA alleles, especially DR and DQ, strongly co-occurred. Cytomegalovirus status was reported to be diagnosed by the classifier with high specificity and sensitivity in both the original and validation cohorts. V-gene and J-gene trimming of TCR beta chains was associated with a missense DCLRE1C variant in a later genetic analysis, and the association was replicated in an independent cohort. Immune exposure information for the cohort was limited to CMV serostatus. The sequencing pipeline was judged likely to have produced a cluster of highly shared sequence variants as a technical artifact. Broadly in line with IMGT annotations, most TCR beta V segments showed up in productive rearrangements about 87% or about 30% of the time in an earlier analysis of 450 to 600 of the donors. In a later analysis, TCR association rates were found to vary across HLA loci, with the most associated TCRs seen for DRB1 alleles and the fewest for HLA-C alleles. In a later analysis, HLA-associated TCR beta chains were found to be more clonally expanded and to have lower generation probabilities than equally common non-associated chains. The earlier analysis of almost 600 of the donors excluded about 16 rarely observed V segments, including chromosome 9 orphons, because counts were too low. Only TCR beta chains were sequenced in this cohort, and the absence of alpha or paired-chain data limited detectable features. Specific HLA alleles were associated with roughly 16,000 TCR beta sequences at a false discovery rate of 0.05 in a later analysis. Sequencing depth was assumed to be roughly uniform across donors in the presence/absence analyses, though that assumption may not hold. Most CMV-associated TCR beta chains appeared to be HLA-restricted in a later analysis, and the HLA associations seemed to be driven largely by CMV exposure. A further reported finding was that TCR beta sequences accurately predicted the HLA-A and HLA-B alleles for most subjects in the first cohort. Across donors, most TCR sequences were observed very rarely, whereas some public TCRs were present in many individuals. Some IMGT-functional V segments, including TRBV6-2 and TRBV6-3, could not be told apart with the 87-base-pair reads, so those segments were excluded. It was suggested by the authors that the approach could potentially be generalized to other disease states and immunological phenotypes. In a later genetic analysis, fewer N-insertions in productive TCRs were reported among donors in an Asian-associated ancestry cluster than the roughly 670-donor mean. Because HLA typing was missing for some donors at each locus, association tests included only the typed subset.

To note about this clone: Its antigen is still unknown. Per-base qualities were not stored, and no clone one base away is much larger.

The library was made by the immunoSEQ multiplex PCR assay. The multiplex PCR relied on a mix of 60 forward primers for TCR Vbeta segments and 13 reverse primers for TCR Jbeta segments. Amplification of the CDR3 region of rearranged TCR beta genes was performed with a multiplex PCR assay on genomic DNA. Amplified TCR beta libraries were sequenced as 87-base-pair reads on the Illumina HiSeq System. Processing in the source paper ran as follows. A later analysis counted tens of millions of unique TCR beta chains across the 500 to 850 repertoires, and roughly 9.9 million of these chains were shared by at least two donors. Raw reads were error-corrected and collapsed into unique sequences by a nearest-neighbor algorithm in which closely related sequences were merged to remove PCR and sequencing errors. V, D and J gene segments were assigned by aligning CDR3 sequences to IMGT reference sequences. Each retained sequence needed at least a six-nucleotide match to both a V gene segment and a J gene segment. A rearrangement was called productive if the CDR3 had no stop codons and remained in frame with V and J, and every other rearrangement was called non-productive. Following IMGT convention, CDR3 was defined as the stretch from the second conserved V-encoded cysteine up to the conserved J-encoded phenylalanine. Sequences without an unambiguous match to a single V gene segment were excluded from the earlier analysis of about 640 of the donors. An earlier analysis of approximately 590 of the donors classified V segments as functional when productive rearrangements were above 56.7% and as segregating when the standard deviation between donors was above 5%. A statistical classification framework was built for diagnosing cytomegalovirus status from the catalog of TCR beta chain sequences. A later analysis assigned V and J genes by comparing TCR nucleotide sequences with IMGT/GENE-DB human TR gene sequences. The TCRdist pipeline was used in a later analysis to assign CDR3 sequences and most-parsimonious VDJ recombination scenarios. In a later analysis, each TCR beta chain was defined by its CDR3 amino acid sequence together with its V-gene family, and reads lacking a unique V-gene family were excluded. A later analysis removed roughly 590 highly shared, low-generation-probability nucleotide sequences to deal with suspected cross-contamination and a sequencing artifact. In a later analysis, a clonal expansion index for each public chain was calculated from normalized within-repertoire ranks of inferred template counts. Generation probabilities in a later analysis came from a VDJ recombination model fitted to out-of-frame rearrangements, and those results were checked against IGoR. A later analysis scored TCR-TCR, TCR-HLA and TCR-CMV co-occurrence with hypergeometric tests, applying a repertoire-size bias correction to TCR pairs. In a later analysis, false discovery rates were estimated by permuting HLA or CMV assignments 20 times. In a later analysis, co-occurring TCRs were grouped using DBSCAN, and TCRdist sequence similarity was added for clustering within HLA-allele-positive subsets. Repertoires with fewer than 30,000 or more than 120,000 public chains, plus five repertoires with anomalous nucleotide sharing, were excluded from co-occurrence clustering. The clones in this table, taken by TCRdb from immuneACCESS, are in-frame only. Not every clone is retained; where verified, under half of the shortfall comes from an unresolved V gene, and the cause of the rest is unknown. V and J calls and clone size are as listed in that table; D and trimming were resolved from the DNA. The sample data list 75,000 to 90,000 clones, and 72% of these were observed just once. 11% of the sample goes to the ten largest clones.

The cohort comprised some 680 healthy bone marrow donors. At the time of sampling, every cohort member was nominally healthy, though immune exposures that went unrecorded were likely present. The donor tested CMV seropositive, placing the donor among the 250 to 300 seropositive members of the cohort. A peripheral blood sample was provided by each donor, and peripheral blood mononuclear cells were used for TCR beta sequencing. Genomic DNA was extracted from the blood cell samples with the Qiagen DNeasy Blood Extraction Kit. Here the chain combines TRBV7-2 and TRBJ2-7, and 11 bases in between align with TRBD2. The source of this sequence is a middle-aged woman in good health and CMV-seropositive. The specimen was PBMCs. The nucleotide sequence reads as follows: TGTGCCAGCAGCTTATCGGTAGCGGGGGGGCTATACGAGCAGTACTTC. It translates as CASSLSVAGGLYEQYF.